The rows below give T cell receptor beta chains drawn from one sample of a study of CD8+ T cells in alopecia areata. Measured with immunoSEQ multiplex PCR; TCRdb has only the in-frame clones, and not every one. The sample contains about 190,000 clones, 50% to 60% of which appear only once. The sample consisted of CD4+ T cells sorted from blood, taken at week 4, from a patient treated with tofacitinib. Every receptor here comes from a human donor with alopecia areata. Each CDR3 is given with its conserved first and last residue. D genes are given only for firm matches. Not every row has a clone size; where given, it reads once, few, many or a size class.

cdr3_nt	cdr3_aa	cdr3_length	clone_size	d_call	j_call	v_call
TGCAGCGCCCGGAGGTGGAGCGGGAGCTATGAGACCCAGTACTTC	CSARRWSGSYETQYF	15	NA	TRBD2	TRBJ2-5	TRBV29-1
TGTGCCTGGGGTCCCCGGGACAGAAGAAACACCATATATTTT	CAWGPRDRRNTIYF	14	NA	TRBD1	TRBJ1-3	TRBV30
TGTGCCCTTGACCCCGGGGGAGATACGCAGTATTTT	CALDPGGDTQYF	12	NA	NA	TRBJ2-3	TRBV30
TGTGCCAGCAGCTTAGGCCCCGGCAGGGGGCCAGAGACCCAGTACTTC	CASSLGPGRGPETQYF	16	few	TRBD1	TRBJ2-5	TRBV5-6
TGTGCCGGCACGCCGGGACAGGGGGACTATGGCTACACCTTC	CAGTPGQGDYGYTF	14	NA	TRBD1	TRBJ1-2	TRBV10-3
TGTGCCAGCTCACCAGGGGGGCACTACGAGCAGTACTTC	CASSPGGHYEQYF	13	NA	NA	TRBJ2-7	TRBV18
TGTGCCTGGAGTGTAACTTTGCAGGGTGAAAAACTGTTTTTT	CAWSVTLQGEKLFF	14	NA	NA	TRBJ1-4	TRBV30
TGTGCCAGCTCACCACCGACGGGCGAGAGGACCCAGTACTTC	CASSPPTGERTQYF	14	NA	NA	TRBJ2-5	TRBV18
TGCAGCGTTGGGTTTAGCGGGAGAGGAACTGAGCAGTTCTTC	CSVGFSGRGTEQFF	14	few	TRBD2	TRBJ2-1	TRBV29-1
TGTGCCTGGAGTGTGGGGACTAATCAAGGCTTC	CAWSVGTNQGF	11	NA	TRBD2	TRBJ2-7	TRBV30
TGTGCCAGCAGCCCGAGGCGGCCTACGAGCACTGAAGCTTTCTTT	CASSPRRPTSTEAFF	15	few	NA	TRBJ1-1	TRBV7-2
TGTGCCAGCAGTAGGCTCGGACAGGGATTAATCCAAGAGACCCAGTACTTC	CASSRLGQGLIQETQYF	17	NA	TRBD1	TRBJ2-5	TRBV27